A single sample is the source of the 12 T cell receptor beta chains below, sequenced in a study of cytomegalovirus exposure and HLA in healthy donors. PCR employed 60 Vbeta and 13 Jbeta primers. Repertoires were generated with immunoSEQ multiplex PCR, while TCRdb's copy carries only in-frame clones and drops some. This sample has 150,000 or so clones, with 70% to 85% found just once. The sequencing input was PBMCs. These receptors all stem from a young man in good health and CMV-seropositive.

The chain couples TRBV30 to TRBJ2-3, with TRBD2 matching over 7 bases. The CDR3 is 15 residues long. The germline V gene encodes CDR1 GTSNPN and CDR2 SVGIG (reference sequence). Trimming cost V 2 bases and J 2 bases; bases outside gene matches: 7. Here the CDR3 reads CAWSPKAGNTDTQYF. Here the CDR3 DNA reads TGTGCCTGGAGTCCCAAAGCGGGGAACACAGATACGCAGTATTTT.

The V and J genes are TRBV30 and TRBJ1-2, with 10 bases fitting TRBD1. This CDR3 is 16 amino acids long. CDR1 GTSNPN and CDR2 SVGIG come from the germline V gene (reference sequence). Trimming removed 4 bases from V and 4 bases from J; junction bases left unmatched: 12. CDR3 amino acids: CAWTNMDRGSLYGYTF. The CDR3 DNA is TGTGCCTGGACAAATATGGACAGGGGGAGCCTCTATGGCTACACCTTC.

The chain links TRBV2 to TRBJ2-3; TRBD2 matches at 7 bases. The germline V gene encodes CDR1 SNHLY and CDR2 FYNNEI. The CDR3 extends over 17 amino acids. Trimming took 2 bases from V and 0 from J; bases not matched to a gene: 8. CDR3 DNA: TGTGCCAGCAGTGAACGAGGGAGGGCCCTCAGCACAGATACGCAGTATTTT. Translating gives CASSERGRALSTDTQYF.

V is TRBV25-1 and J is TRBJ1-5; 7 positions agree with TRBD1. Germline CDR1 MGHDK, CDR2 SYGVNS. The J segment lost 6 bases and the V segment lost 0 bases, leaving 8 bases of the junction unmatched. This CDR3 spans 16 amino acids. The CDR3 loop reads CASSEYGTVMCQPQHF. The CDR3 DNA reads TGTGCCAGCAGTGAATATGGGACAGTAATGTGTCAGCCCCAGCATTTT. Using reference TRBV25-1 and TRBJ1-5 for the parts outside the CDR3, the full variable domain is EADIYQTPRYLVIGTGKKITLECSQTMGHDKMYWYQQDPGMELHLIHYSYGVNSTEKGDLSSESTVSRIRTEHFPLTLESARPSHTSQYLCASSEYGTVMCQPQHFGDGTRLSIL.

This rearrangement joins TRBV5-1 to TRBJ2-3, with TRBD1 identical over 11 bases. The CDR3 sequence is 14 residues long. Germline CDR1 and CDR2: SGHRS and YFSETQ. Trimming took 3 bases from V and 6 from J; bases not matched to a gene: 3. The CDR3 DNA follows: TGCGCCAGCAGCTCGGGACAGGGGGGCGATACGCAGTATTTT. As protein: CASSSGQGGDTQYF.

The CDR3 spells CASSASPGQPYEQYF. The CDR3 DNA follows: TGTGCCAGCAGCGCGAGCCCAGGACAGCCTTACGAGCAGTACTTC. The rearrangement links TRBV5-5 to TRBJ2-7, with TRBD1 as a possible D gene (6 bases). Per germline, CDR1 SGHKS and CDR2 YYEKEE (reference sequence). The CDR3 is made up of 15 amino acids. The V and J ends lost 4 bases and 4 bases respectively, with 18 bases between them.

The gene calls are TRBV11-3 and TRBJ2-2; 8 bases are a match to TRBD1. Germline V CDR1 and CDR2: SGHNT, YENEEA. The CDR3 is made up of 16 amino acids. The ends lost 7 bases at V and 4 bases at J; junction bases unmatched: 11. CDR3 bases: TGTGCCAGCACCGTATCCGGGACAGGATTCACCGGGGAGCTGTTTTTT. Protein sequence: CASTVSGTGFTGELFF. Drawing the rest from reference TRBV11-3 and TRBJ2-2, the complete variable domain is EAGVVQSPRYKIIEKKQPVAFWCNPISGHNTLYWYLQNLGQGPELLIRYENEEAVDDSQLPKDRFSAERLKGVDSTLKIQPAELGDSAVYLCASTVSGTGFTGELFFGEGSRLTVL.

V gene TRBV9 combines with J gene TRBJ2-7; 8 bases match TRBD2. Germline CDR1 is SGDLS and CDR2 is YYNGEE. V was clipped by 3 bases and J by 0 bases; unmatched bases: 2. CDR3 length: 14 residues. The DNA for the CDR3 is TGTGCCAGCAGCGACAGCGGGAGCTCCTACGAGCAGTACTTC. Translation: CASSDSGSSYEQYF.

V usage is TRBV7-9 and J usage is TRBJ2-7, with TRBD2 matching 8 bases. CDR3 length: 16 amino acids. With 5 bases clipped from V and 3 bases from J, the junction kept 12 bases outside the gene matches. From germline, CDR1 is SEHNR and CDR2 FQNEAQ (reference sequence). CDR3: CASSLTGGAGSYEQYF. The CDR3 nucleotides are TGTGCCAGCAGCCTAACCGGGGGGGCTGGTAGCTACGAGCAGTACTTC.

CDR3 DNA: TGTGCCAGCAGTTACTCCGGGACAGACCCCTACAATGAGCAGTTCTTC. The encoded protein is CASSYSGTDPYNEQFF. This chain uses TRBV6-5 with TRBJ2-1; TRBD1 matches at 7 bases. V shed 0 bases, J shed 2 bases, and the junction held 4 bases outside the gene matches. CDR3 length: 16 residues. CDR1 and CDR2 (germline): MNHEY, SVGAGI.

This chain links TRBV4-1 with TRBJ2-1; maybe TRBD1 (6 bases). The V end lost 5 bases, the J end lost 1 base, and 12 bases lay between the germline ends. The length of the CDR3 is 15 residues. CDR1 and CDR2 from the germline V gene are MGHRA and YSYEKL. In DNA form, the CDR3 reads TGCGCCAGCAGCTGGGGCAGGGGATCCTACAATGAGCAGTTCTTC. This translates into CASSWGRGSYNEQFF.

This clone was seen once. The chain has TRBV7-6 and TRBJ2-3; D might be TRBD2 (5 bases). V lost 4 bases to trimming and J lost 9 bases, with 14 bases between them. CDR3 length: 13 amino acids. Germline-derived CDR1 and CDR2 are SGHVS and FNYEAQ. The CDR3 spells CASSSSADQTQYF. Written as DNA, the CDR3 is TGTGCCAGCAGCTCCTCAGCGGACCAAACGCAGTATTTT.